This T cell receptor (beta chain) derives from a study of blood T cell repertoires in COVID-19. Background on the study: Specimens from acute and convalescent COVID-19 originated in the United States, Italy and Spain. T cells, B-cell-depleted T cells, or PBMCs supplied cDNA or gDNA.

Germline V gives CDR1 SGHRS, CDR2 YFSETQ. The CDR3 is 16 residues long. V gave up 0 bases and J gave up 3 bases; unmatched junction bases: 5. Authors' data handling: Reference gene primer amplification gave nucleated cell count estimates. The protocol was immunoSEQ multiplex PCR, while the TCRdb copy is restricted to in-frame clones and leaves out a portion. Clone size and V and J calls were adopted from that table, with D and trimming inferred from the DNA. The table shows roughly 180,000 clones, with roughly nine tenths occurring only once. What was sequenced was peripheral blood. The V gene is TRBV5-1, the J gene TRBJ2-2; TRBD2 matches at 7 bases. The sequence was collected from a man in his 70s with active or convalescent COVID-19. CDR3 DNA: TGCGCCAGCAGCTTGGGTCCGGGAGGAGACACCGGGGAGCTGTTTTTT. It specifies CASSLGPGGDTGELFF. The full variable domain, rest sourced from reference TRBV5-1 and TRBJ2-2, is KAGVTQTPRYLIKTRGQQVTLSCSPISGHRSVSWYQQTPGQGLQFLFEYFSETQRNKGNFPGRFSGRQFSNSRSEMNVSTLELGDSALYLCASSLGPGGDTGELFFGEGSRLTVL.